This T cell receptor beta chain stems from a study of early T cells in non-severe SARS-CoV-2 infection. Study summary: The authors sequenced bulk RNA from unsorted whole blood, leaving chains unpaired. Study findings and constraints: A preference for anti-spike CD8 responses marked VDJdb matching, which missed private and CD4 specificities.

Comments on this clonotype: Its antigen is undetermined.

The TCR library protocol was used to attach unique molecular identifiers. These identifiers were attached to individual cDNA molecules. One entry per CDR3 protein results from TCRdb running MiXCR on the 5' RACE reads. The profile covers 35,000 to 40,000 distinct CDR3 sequences, with 9% to 10% appearing a single time and approximately 12% taken by the ten largest. Per the germline V gene, CDR1 is DFQATT and CDR2 is SNEGSKA (reference sequence). The CDR3 covers 14 residues. Trimming took 5 bases from V and 7 from J; bases not matched to a gene: 10. Sequencing input: whole blood. This TCR was recovered from an adult who was a healthcare worker with PCR-confirmed SARS-CoV-2 infection or an uninfected control (not recorded which). The chain recombines TRBV20-1 with TRBJ1-5; TRBD1 agrees at 8 bases. This chain's CDR3 is CSARTGSSQQPQHF. In DNA, the CDR3 is TGCAGTGCTCGGACAGGGAGTTCCCAACAGCCCCAGCATTTT.